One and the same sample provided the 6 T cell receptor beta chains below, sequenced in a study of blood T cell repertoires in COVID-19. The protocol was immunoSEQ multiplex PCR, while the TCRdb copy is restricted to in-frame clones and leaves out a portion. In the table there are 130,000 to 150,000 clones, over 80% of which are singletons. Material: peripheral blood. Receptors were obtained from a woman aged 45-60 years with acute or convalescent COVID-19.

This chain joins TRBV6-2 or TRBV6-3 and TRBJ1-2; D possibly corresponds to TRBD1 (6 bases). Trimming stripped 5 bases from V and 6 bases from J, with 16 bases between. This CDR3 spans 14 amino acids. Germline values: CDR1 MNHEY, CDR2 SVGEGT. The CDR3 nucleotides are TGTGCCAGCAGTCATGACAGGCCAGGACATGGCTACACCTTC. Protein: CASSHDRPGHGYTF.

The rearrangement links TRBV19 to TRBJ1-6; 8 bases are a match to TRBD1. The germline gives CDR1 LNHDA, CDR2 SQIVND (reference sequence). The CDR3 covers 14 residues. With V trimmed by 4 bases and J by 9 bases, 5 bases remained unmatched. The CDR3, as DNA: TGTGCCAGTAGTAGCCAGGGGGCAAGTTCACCCCTCCACTTT. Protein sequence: CASSSQGASSPLHF.

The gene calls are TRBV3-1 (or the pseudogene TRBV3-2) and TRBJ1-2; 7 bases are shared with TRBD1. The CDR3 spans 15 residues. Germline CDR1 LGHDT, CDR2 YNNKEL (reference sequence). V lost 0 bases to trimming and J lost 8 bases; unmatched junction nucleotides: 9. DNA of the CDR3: TGTGCCAGCAGCCAAGAGTCTCGCAGGGGGGAAGGCTACACCTTC. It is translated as CASSQESRRGEGYTF.

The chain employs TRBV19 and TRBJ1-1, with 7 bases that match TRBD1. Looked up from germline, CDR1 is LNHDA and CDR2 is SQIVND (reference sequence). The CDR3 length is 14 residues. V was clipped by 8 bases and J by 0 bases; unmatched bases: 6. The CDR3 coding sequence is TGTGCCAGTGCAAAACAGGGGATGAACACTGAAGCTTTCTTT. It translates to CASAKQGMNTEAFF.

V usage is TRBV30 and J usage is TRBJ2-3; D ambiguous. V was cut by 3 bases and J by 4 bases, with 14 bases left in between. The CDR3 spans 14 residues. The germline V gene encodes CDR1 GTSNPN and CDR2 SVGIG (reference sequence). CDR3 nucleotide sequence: TGTGCCTGGAGCTATAGAAGAATCGCAGATACGCAGTATTTT. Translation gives CAWSYRRIADTQYF.

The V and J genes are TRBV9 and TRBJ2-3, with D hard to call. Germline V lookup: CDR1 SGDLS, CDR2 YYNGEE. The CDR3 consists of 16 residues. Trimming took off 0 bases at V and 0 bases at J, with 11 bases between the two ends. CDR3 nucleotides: TGTGCCAGCAGCGTAGATCGACCAGGTAGCACAGATACGCAGTATTTT. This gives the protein CASSVDRPGSTDTQYF. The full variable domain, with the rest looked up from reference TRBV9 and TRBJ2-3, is DSGVTQTPKHLITATGQRVTLRCSPRSGDLSVYWYQQSLDQGLQFLIQYYNGEERAKGNILERFSAQQFPDLHSELNLSSLELGDSALYFCASSVDRPGSTDTQYFGPGTRLTVL.